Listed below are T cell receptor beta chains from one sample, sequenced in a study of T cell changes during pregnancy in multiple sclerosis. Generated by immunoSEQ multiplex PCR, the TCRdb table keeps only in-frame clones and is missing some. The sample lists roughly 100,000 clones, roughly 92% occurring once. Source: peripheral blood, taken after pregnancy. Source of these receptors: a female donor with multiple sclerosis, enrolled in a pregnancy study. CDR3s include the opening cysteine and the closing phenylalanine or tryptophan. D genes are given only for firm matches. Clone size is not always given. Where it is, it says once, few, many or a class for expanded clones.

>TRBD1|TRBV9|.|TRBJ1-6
CASRFWATGAAYNSPLHF
TGTGCCAGCAGATTTTGGGCGACAGGGGCGGCCTATAATTCACCCCTCCACTTT
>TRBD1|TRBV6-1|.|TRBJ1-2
CASSTPGTEYGYTF
TGTGCCAGCAGTACCCCCGGGACAGAGTATGGCTACACCTTC
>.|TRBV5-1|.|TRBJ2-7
CASSWTQEGGEQYF
TGCGCCAGCAGCTGGACACAGGAGGGCGGCGAGCAGTACTTC
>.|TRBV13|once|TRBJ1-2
CASSLLTTLPYGYTF
TGTGCCAGCAGCTTACTTACAACGCTTCCGTATGGCTACACCTTC
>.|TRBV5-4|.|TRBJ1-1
CASSFQTEAFF
TGTGCCAGCAGCTTTCAAACTGAAGCTTTCTTT
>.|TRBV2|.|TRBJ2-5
CASSEDRSQETQYF
TGTGCCAGCAGTGAAGACAGGTCCCAAGAGACCCAGTACTTC
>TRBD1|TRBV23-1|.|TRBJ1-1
CASSHVPGQGNTEAFF
TGCGCCAGCAGTCATGTCCCGGGACAGGGAAACACTGAAGCTTTCTTT
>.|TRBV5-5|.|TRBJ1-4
CASSLVANEKLFF
TGTGCCAGCAGCTTGGTAGCTAATGAAAAACTGTTTTTT
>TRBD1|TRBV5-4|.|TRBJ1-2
CASSQTGGVNYGYTF
TGTGCCAGCAGCCAAACAGGGGGCGTTAACTATGGCTACACCTTC
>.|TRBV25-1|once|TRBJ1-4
CASSDGRDRWNEKLFF
TGTGCCAGCAGTGATGGGAGGGATAGGTGGAATGAAAAACTGTTTTTT
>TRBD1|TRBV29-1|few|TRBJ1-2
CSHRSGTGDGYTF
TGCAGCCACCGATCCGGGACAGGGGATGGCTACACCTTC
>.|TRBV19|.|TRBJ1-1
CASSMYGGNTEAFF
TGTGCCAGTAGTATGTATGGCGGTAACACTGAAGCTTTCTTT
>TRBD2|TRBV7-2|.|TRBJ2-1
CASRDRGGNEQFF
TGTGCCAGCAGAGACCGGGGGGGCAATGAGCAGTTCTTC
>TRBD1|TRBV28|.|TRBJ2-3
CASSFGTGTDTQYF
TGTGCCAGCAGTTTCGGGACAGGCACAGATACGCAGTATTTT
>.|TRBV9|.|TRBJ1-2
CASSVDPGAPRRGYTF
TGTGCCAGCAGCGTAGACCCAGGGGCCCCTCGCCGTGGCTACACCTTC
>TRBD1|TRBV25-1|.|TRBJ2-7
CASSEYFVGGQGTYEQYF
TGTGCCAGCAGTGAATATTTCGTAGGAGGACAGGGGACCTACGAGCAGTACTTC